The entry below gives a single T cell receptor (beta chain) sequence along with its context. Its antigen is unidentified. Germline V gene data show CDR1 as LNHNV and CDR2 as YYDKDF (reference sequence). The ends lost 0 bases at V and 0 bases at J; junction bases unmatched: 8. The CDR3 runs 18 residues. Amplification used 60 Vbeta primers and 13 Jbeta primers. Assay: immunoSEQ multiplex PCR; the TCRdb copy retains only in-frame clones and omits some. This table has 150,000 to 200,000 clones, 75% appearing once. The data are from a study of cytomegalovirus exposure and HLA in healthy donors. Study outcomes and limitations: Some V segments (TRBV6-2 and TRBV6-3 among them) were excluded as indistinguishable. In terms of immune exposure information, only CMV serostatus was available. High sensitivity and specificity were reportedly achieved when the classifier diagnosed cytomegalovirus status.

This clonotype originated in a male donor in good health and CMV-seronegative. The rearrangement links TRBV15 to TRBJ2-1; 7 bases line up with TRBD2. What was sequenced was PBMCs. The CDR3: CATSRDWGSGASYNEQFF. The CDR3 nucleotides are TGTGCCACCAGCAGAGATTGGGGCAGCGGGGCCTCCTACAATGAGCAGTTCTTC.